This T cell receptor (beta chain) was captured by sequencing in a study of response to subunit inactivated influenza vaccine. Study-level results: The authors put forward the suggestion that each seasonal influenza vaccination may bring in only a limited number of new T cells.

The CDR3 extends over 14 amino acids. Trimming took 5 bases from V and 5 from J; bases not matched to a gene: 6. TCRdb re-called the RT-PCR reads through MiXCR, storing one row per CDR3 protein. The data show 630,000 or so distinct CDR3 sequences, approximately 14% seen once. For this clonotype: What it binds is unknown.

This receptor was identified in a man aged 50-59 years who received an inactivated influenza vaccine. The chain is built from TRBV12-3 or TRBV12-4 and TRBJ1-1, with 9 bases matching TRBD1. The sample consisted of PBMCs from blood, taken 11 to 12 days after vaccination. CDR3 region: CASSTGQGSTEAFF. The CDR3 coding sequence is TGTGCCAGCAGTACCGGACAGGGGTCAACTGAAGCTTTCTTT.